This T cell receptor beta chain came from a study of T cells in Graves' hyperthyroidism and ophthalmopathy. TCR beta CDR3 sequences were amplified from RNA transcripts. A set of HTBI primers served as the primers for a first-round RT-PCR of the TCR CDR3. TCRdb itself ran the multiplex PCR reads through MiXCR, one entry per CDR3 protein. The profile shows hundreds of thousands of distinct CDR3 sequences, 45% of them singletons. Germline CDR1 SQVTM, CDR2 ANQGSEA. This CDR3 is 12 amino acids long. Trimming at V came to 7 bases and at J to 8 bases, leaving 10 bases not matched to a gene. This clonotype was recorded many times.

Sequencing used peripheral blood or thyroid tissue (not recorded which). J is TRBJ1-1 and V is TRBV29-1; 7 nucleotides line up with TRBD1. This TCR was recovered from an adult man with Graves' disease, either hyperthyroidism or ophthalmopathy (not recorded which). CDR3 DNA sequence: TGCAGCGCCGAACTGGGGGGACAGGAAGCTTTCTTT. This codes for CSAELGGQEAFF.